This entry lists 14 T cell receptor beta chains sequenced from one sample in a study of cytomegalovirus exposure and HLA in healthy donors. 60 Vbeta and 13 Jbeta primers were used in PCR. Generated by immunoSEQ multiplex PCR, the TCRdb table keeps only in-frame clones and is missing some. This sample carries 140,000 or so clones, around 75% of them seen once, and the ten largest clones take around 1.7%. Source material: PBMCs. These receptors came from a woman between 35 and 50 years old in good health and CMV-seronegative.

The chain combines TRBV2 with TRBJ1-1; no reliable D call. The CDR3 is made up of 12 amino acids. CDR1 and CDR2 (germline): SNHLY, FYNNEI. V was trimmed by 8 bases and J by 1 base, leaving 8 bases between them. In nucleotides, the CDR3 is TGTGCCAGCTCTCCCCGGAACACTGAAGCTTTCTTT. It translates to CASSPRNTEAFF.

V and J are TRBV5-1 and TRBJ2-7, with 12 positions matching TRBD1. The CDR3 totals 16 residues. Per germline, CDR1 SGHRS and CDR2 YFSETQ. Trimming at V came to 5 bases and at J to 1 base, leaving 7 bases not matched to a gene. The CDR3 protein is CASRPPGQGASYEQYF. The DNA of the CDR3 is TGCGCCAGCAGACCTCCGGGACAGGGGGCATCCTACGAGCAGTACTTC.

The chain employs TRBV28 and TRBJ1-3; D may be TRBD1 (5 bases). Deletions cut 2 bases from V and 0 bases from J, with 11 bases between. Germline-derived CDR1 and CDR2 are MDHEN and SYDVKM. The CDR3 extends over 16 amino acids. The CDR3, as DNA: TGTGCCAGCAGTTTAGGAGGGACCCTCTCTGGAAACACCATATATTTT. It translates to CASSLGGTLSGNTIYF.

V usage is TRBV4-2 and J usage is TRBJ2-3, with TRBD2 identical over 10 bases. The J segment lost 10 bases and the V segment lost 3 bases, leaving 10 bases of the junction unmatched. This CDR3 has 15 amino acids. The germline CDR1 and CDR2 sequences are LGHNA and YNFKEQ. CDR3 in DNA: TGTGCCAGCAGCCATTGGGAAAGCGGGGGGGGTGCGCAGTATTTT. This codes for CASSHWESGGGAQYF.

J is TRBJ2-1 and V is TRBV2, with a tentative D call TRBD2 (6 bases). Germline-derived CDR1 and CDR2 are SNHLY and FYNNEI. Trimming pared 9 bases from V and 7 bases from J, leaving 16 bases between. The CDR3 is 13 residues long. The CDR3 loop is CASPASVRNEQFF. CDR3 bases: TGTGCCAGTCCGGCTAGCGTTCGTAATGAGCAGTTCTTC.

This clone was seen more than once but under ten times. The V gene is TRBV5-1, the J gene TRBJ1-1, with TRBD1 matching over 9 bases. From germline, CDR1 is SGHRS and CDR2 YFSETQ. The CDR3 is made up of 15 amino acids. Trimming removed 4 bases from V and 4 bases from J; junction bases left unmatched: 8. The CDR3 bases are TGCGCCAGCAGCCTACAGGGGGCCAAGGGCACTGAAGCTTTCTTT. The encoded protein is CASSLQGAKGTEAFF.

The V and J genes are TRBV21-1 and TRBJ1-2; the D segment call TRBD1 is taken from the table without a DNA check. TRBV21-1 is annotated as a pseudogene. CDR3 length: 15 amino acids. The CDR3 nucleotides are TGTGCCAGGTACTTGACAGGGGGCTTAGGATTTGGCTACACCTTC. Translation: CARYLTGGLGFGYTF.

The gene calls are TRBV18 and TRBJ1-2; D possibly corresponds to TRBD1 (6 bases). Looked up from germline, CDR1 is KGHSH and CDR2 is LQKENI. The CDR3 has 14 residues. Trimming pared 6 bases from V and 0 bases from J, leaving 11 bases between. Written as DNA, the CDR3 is TGTGCCAGCTCGATGGACAGCGCTAACTATGGCTACACCTTC. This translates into CASSMDSANYGYTF. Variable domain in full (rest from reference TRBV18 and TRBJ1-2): NAGVMQNPRHLVRRRGQEARLRCSPMKGHSHVYWYRQLPEEGLKFMVYLQKENIIDESGMPKERFSAEFPKEGPSILRIQQVVRGDSAAYFCASSMDSANYGYTFGSGTRLTVV.

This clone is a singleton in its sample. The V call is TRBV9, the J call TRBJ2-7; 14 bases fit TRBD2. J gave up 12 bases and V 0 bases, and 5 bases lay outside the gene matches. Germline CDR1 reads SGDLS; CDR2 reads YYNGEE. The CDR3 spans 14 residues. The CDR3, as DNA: TGTGCCAGCAGCGTAGAAGGGACTAGCGGGAGTCGGTACTTC. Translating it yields CASSVEGTSGSRYF.

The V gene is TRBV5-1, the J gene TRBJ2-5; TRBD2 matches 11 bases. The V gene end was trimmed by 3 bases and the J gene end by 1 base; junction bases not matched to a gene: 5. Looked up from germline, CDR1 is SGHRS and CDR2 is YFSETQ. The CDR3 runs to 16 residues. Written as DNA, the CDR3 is TGCGCCAGCAGCTCCGGACTAGCGGGCTTCCAAGAGACCCAGTACTTC. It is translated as CASSSGLAGFQETQYF.

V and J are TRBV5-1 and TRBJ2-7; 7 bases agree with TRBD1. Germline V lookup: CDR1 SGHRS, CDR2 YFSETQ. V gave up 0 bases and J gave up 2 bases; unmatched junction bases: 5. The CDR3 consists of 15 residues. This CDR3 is CASSLVTGPTYEQYF. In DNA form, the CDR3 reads TGCGCCAGCAGCTTGGTGACAGGGCCCACCTACGAGCAGTACTTC.

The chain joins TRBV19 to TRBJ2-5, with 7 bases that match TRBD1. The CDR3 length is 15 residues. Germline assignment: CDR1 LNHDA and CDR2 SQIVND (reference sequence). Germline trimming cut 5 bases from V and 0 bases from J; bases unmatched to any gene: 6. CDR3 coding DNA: TGTGCCAGTAGTGTCCCGGGACAGCACCAAGAGACCCAGTACTTC. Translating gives CASSVPGQHQETQYF. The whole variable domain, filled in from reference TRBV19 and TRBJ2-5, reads DGGITQSPKYLFRKEGQNVTLSCEQNLNHDAMYWYRQDPGQGLRLIYYSQIVNDFQKGDIAEGYSVSREKKESFPLTVTSAQKNPTAFYLCASSVPGQHQETQYFGPGTRLLVL.

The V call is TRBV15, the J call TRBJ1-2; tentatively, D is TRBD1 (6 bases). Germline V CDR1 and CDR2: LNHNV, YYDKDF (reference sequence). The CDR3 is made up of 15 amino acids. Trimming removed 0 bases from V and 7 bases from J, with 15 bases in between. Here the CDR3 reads CATSRDLGQRRGYTF. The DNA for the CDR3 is TGTGCCACCAGCAGAGATCTGGGACAAAGACGTGGCTACACCTTC.

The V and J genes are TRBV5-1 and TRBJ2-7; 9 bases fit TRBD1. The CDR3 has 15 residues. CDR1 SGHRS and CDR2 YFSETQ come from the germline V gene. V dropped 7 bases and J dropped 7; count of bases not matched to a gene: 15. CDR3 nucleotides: TGCGCCAGCGCGATACTACCGGGACAGGGATTGGAGCAGTACTTC. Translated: CASAILPGQGLEQYF. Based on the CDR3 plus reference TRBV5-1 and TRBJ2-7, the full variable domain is KAGVTQTPRYLIKTRGQQVTLSCSPISGHRSVSWYQQTPGQGLQFLFEYFSETQRNKGNFPGRFSGRQFSNSRSEMNVSTLELGDSALYLCASAILPGQGLEQYFGPGTRLTVT.